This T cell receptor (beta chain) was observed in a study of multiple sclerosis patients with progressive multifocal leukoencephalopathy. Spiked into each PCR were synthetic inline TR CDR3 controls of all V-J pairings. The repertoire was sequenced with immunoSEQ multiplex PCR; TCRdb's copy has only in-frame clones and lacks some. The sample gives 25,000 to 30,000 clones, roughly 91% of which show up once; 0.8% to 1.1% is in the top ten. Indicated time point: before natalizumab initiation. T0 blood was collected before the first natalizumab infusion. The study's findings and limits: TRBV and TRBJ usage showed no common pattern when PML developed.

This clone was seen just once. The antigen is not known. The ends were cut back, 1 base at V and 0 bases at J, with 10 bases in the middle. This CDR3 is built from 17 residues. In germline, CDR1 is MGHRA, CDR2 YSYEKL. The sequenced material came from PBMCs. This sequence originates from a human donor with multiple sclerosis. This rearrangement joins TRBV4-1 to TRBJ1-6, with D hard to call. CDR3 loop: CASSQVPSSSYNSPLHF. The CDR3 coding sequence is TGCGCCAGCAGCCAAGTACCAAGTAGCTCCTATAATTCACCCCTCCACTTT.